The text below deals with one TCR beta chain. Seattle-derived patients entered the study during active infection and were followed longitudinally. This entry is derived from a study of blood T cell repertoires in COVID-19. Overall study context: There were acute and convalescent COVID-19 samples, and they came from the United States, Italy and Spain. T cells, B-cell-depleted T cells, or PBMCs provided the cDNA or gDNA that served as material.

CDR1 SGDLS and CDR2 YYNGEE come from the germline V gene. The CDR3 is 16 residues long. The J segment lost 7 bases and the V segment lost 4 bases, leaving 10 bases of the junction unmatched. In the original analysis: By means of reference gene primer amplification, nucleated cell counts were estimated. TCRdb's table, derived via immunoSEQ multiplex PCR, lists solely in-frame clones and lacks some. That table gives V, J and clone size, and the DNA gave D and trimming. The sample gives 80,000 to 100,000 clones, approximately 79% of which show up once; over 3.5% is in the top ten. The chain combines TRBV9 with TRBJ2-2; 10 bases align to TRBD2. Sequenced: peripheral blood. The receptor's source is a man in his 70s with COVID-19, enrolled during active disease. The CDR3 sequence is CASSSRTSGLLGELFF. Here the CDR3 DNA reads TGTGCCAGCAGCTCCCGGACTAGCGGACTTCTCGGGGAGCTGTTTTTT.